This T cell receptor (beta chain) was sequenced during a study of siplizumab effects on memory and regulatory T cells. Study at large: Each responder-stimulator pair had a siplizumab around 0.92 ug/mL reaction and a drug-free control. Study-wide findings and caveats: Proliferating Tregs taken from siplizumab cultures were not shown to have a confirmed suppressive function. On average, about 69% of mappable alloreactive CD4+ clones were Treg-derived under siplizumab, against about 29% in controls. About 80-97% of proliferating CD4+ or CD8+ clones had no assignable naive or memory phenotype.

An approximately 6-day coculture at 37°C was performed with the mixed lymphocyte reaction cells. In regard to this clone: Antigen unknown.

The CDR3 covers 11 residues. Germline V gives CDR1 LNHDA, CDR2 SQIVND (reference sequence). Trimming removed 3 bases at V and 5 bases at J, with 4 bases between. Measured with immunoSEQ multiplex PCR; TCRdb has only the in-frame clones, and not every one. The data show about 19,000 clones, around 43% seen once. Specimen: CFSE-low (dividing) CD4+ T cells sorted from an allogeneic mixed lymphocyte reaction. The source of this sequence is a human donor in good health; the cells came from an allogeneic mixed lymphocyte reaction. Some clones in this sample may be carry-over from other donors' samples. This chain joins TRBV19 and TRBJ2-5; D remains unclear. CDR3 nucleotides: TGTGCCAGTAGTATGTGGGAGACCCAGTACTTC. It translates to CASSMWETQYF.